The T cell receptor (beta chain) described here comes from a study of blood T cell repertoires in COVID-19. Study information: Some COVID-19 samples were acute and others convalescent; all came from the United States, Italy and Spain. The analysed material was cDNA or gDNA that came from T cells, B-cell-depleted T cells, or PBMCs.

Some clones are missing from TCRdb's copy, which holds only in-frame ones; the method was immunoSEQ multiplex PCR. Among roughly 190,000 clones listed, around 76% were seen once. In terms of age and location, participants ranged from roughly 18 to 95 years and lived in 24 US areas. Cohort placement rested on clinical history that participants reported themselves. CDR1 and CDR2 (germline): SGHRS, YFSETQ. There are 13 residues in the CDR3. V was clipped by 0 bases and J by 6 bases, with 9 bases between them. The chain combines TRBV5-1 with TRBJ1-2; TRBD1 is a possible D gene (6 bases). This sequence was found in a woman in her forties or fifties with acute COVID-19. Material for sequencing was PBMCs or T cells enriched from blood (not recorded which). CDR3 nucleotide sequence: TGCGCCAGCAGCTTGGGGGCAGGGGATGGCTACACCTTC. It codes for CASSLGAGDGYTF.